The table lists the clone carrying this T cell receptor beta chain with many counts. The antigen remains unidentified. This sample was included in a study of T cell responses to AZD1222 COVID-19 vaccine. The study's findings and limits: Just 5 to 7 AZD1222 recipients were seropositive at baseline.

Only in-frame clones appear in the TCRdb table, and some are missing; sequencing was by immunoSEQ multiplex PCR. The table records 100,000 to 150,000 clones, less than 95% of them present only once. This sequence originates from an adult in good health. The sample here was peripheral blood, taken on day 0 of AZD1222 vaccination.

The CDR3 spells CSVEYLGELFF. DNA of the CDR3: TGCAGCGTTGAGTATCTCGGGGAGCTGTTTTTT. The chain uses TRBV29-1 and TRBJ2-2; D not resolved. The CDR3 covers 11 residues. V was clipped by 3 bases and J by 7 bases, with 6 bases between them. Germline V gene data show CDR1 as SQVTM and CDR2 as ANQGSEA.